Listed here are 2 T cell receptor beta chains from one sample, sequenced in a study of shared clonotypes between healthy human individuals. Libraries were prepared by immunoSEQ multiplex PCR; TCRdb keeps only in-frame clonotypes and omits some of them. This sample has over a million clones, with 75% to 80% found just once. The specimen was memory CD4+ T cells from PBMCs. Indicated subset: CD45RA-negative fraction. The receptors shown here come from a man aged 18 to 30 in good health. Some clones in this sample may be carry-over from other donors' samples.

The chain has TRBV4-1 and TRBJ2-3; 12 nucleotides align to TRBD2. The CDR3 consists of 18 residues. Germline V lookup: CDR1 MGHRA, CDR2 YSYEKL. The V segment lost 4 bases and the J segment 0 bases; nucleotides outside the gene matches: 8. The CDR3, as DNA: TGCGCCAGCAGCCGCCCTCTGGGGACTAGCGGGAGCACAGATACGCAGTATTTT. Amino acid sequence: CASSRPLGTSGSTDTQYF.

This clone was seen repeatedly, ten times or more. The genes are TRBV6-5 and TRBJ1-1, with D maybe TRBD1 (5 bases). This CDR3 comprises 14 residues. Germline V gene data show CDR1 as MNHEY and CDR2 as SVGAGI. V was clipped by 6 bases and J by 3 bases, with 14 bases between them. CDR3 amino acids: CASRWYSGDTEAFF. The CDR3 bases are TGTGCCAGCAGATGGTACTCGGGGGACACTGAAGCTTTCTTT.